The T cell receptor (beta chain) under discussion was sequenced for a study of shared clonotypes between healthy human individuals. The wider study: Per donor, three plates held CD4 naive cells, three held CD4 memory, two held CD8 naive and one held CD8 memory. The study's findings and limits: Read depth was anticipated to influence clonotype sharing among donors.

With regard to this clone: Its antigen is unidentified.

CD45RA-negative memory and CD45RA+ naive subsets were split from the CD4+ cells. Deep was the level used in running the assay. Assay used: immunoSEQ multiplex PCR; TCRdb lists only in-frame clones, some missing. The sample shows more than 2,000,000 clones, 85% to 95% of them seen only once. The source is a young man in good health. The sample consisted of naive CD4+ T cells sorted from blood. Subset defined: CD45RA+ positively selected.

In nucleotides, the CDR3 is TGTGCCAGCAGTGTGGGCGTTCTGGGGGCGCAGTACTTC. It specifies CASSVGVLGAQYF. The J gene is TRBJ2-7, the V gene TRBV2, with a weak D call TRBD1 (6 bases). CDR3 length: 13 residues. The germline V and J ends were trimmed by 4 bases and 9 bases, with 16 bases remaining between them. The germline V gene has CDR1 SNHLY and CDR2 FYNNEI.